This T cell receptor (beta chain) was identified during a study of cytomegalovirus exposure and HLA in healthy donors. 60 Vbeta and 13 Jbeta primers were used in PCR. The protocol was immunoSEQ multiplex PCR, while the TCRdb copy is restricted to in-frame clones and leaves out a portion. The data contain about 140,000 clones, 75% to 85% of them singletons. This CDR3 is built from 15 residues. Germline V gene lookup returns CDR1 KGHSH and CDR2 LQKENI. Trimming took off 4 bases at V and 0 bases at J, with 13 bases between the two ends. Study-level points and caveats: V segments that were indistinguishable, TRBV6-2 and TRBV6-3 among them, were omitted from analysis. Most of the CMV-associated TCR beta chains (in a later analysis) appeared to be HLA-restricted.

Turning to this clone: The antigen is unknown.

The genes are TRBV18 and TRBJ2-7, with a tentative D call TRBD2 (6 bases). The specimen was PBMCs. The sequence was collected from a man aged 45-65 years in good health and CMV-seronegative. CDR3 region: CASSLTGTASYEQYF. The CDR3 nucleotides are TGTGCCAGCTCACTTACCGGGACTGCCTCCTACGAGCAGTACTTC.